What follows describes a single T cell receptor (beta chain). Its specificity is not known. This record comes from a study of T cells in narcolepsy. Study-level points and caveats: Comparing one patient's CSF and blood CD4+ clonotypes highlighted HCRT- and TRIB2-specific autoreactive clonotypes.

V dropped 6 bases and J dropped 7 bases, with 24 bases sitting between them. Germline lookup yields CDR1 SNHLY and CDR2 FYNNEI. This CDR3 is 16 amino acids long. The data were produced by immunoSEQ multiplex PCR, yet TCRdb's version contains in-frame clones alone and is incomplete. The table includes about 40,000 clones, approximately 89% detected once. This clonotype was obtained from a human donor with narcolepsy. The chain joins TRBV2 to TRBJ1-2; the D gene is possibly TRBD1 (6 bases). Material for sequencing was CD45RA- memory CD4+ T cells from PBMCs. The DNA for the CDR3 is TGTGCCAGCAGCCTAGATAGGGGACATTTAAGTTCTGGCTACACCTTC. Its protein is CASSLDRGHLSSGYTF.